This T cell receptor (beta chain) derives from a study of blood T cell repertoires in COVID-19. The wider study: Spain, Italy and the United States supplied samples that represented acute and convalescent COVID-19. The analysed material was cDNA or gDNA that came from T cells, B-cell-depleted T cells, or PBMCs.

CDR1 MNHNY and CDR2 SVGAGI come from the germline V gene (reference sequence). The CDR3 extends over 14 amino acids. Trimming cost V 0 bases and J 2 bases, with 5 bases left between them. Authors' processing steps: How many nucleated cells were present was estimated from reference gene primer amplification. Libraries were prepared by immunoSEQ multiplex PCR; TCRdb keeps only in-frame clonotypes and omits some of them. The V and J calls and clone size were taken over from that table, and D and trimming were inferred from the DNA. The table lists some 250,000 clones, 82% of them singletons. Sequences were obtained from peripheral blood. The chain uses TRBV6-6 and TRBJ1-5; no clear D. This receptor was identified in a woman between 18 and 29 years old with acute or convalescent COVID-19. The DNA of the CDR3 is TGTGCCAGCAGTTACTCGTCCGGCAATCAGCCCCAGCATTTT. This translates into CASSYSSGNQPQHF.